This T cell receptor beta chain was recorded in a study of control samples from healthy donors and cancer patients. The CDR3 totals 15 residues. Germline V gives CDR1 SGHNT, CDR2 YYREEE (reference sequence). V shed 4 bases and J 2 bases; nucleotides not matched to a gene: 6. TCRdb's copy holds only in-frame clones and misses some; the assay was immunoSEQ multiplex PCR. This sample carries hundreds of thousands of clones, around 79% of them seen once, and the ten largest clones take about 14%. The genes are TRBV5-4 and TRBJ2-1, with TRBD2 matching over 7 bases. The sequenced sample consisted of PBMCs. The sequence came from a woman in her sixties or seventies with lung cancer. The CDR3 nucleotides are TGTGCCAGCAGCCTGAGCGGGGCCCCCTACAATGAGCAGTTCTTC. Translating it yields CASSLSGAPYNEQFF.